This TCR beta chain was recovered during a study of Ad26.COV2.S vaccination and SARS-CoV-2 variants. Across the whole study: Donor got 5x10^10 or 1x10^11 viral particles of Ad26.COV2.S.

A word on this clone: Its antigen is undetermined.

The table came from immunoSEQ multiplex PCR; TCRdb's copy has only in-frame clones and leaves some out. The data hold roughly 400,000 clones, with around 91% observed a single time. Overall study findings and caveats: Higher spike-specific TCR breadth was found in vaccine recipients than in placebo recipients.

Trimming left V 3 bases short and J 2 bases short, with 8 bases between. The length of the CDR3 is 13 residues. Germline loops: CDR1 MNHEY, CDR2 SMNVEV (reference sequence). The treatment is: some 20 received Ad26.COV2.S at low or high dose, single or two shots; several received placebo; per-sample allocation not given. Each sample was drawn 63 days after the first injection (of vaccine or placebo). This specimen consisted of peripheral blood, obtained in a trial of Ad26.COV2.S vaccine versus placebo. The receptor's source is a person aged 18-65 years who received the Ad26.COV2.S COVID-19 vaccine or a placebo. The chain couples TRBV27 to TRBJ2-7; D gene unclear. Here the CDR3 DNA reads TGTGCCAGCAGTTTTCAGAGACCCTACGAGCAGTACTTC. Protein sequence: CASSFQRPYEQYF.